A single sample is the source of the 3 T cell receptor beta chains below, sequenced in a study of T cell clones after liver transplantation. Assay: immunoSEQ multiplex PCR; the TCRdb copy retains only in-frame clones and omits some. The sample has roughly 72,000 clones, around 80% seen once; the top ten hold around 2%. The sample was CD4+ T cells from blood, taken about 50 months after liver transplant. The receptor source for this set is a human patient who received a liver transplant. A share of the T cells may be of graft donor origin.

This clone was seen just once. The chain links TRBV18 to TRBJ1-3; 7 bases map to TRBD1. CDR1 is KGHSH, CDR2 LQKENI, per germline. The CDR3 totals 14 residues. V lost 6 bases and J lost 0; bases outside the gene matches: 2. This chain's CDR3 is CASSGTASGNTIYF. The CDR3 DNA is TGTGCCAGCTCGGGGACAGCCTCTGGAAACACCATATATTTT. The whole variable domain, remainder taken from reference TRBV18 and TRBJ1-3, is NAGVMQNPRHLVRRRGQEARLRCSPMKGHSHVYWYRQLPEEGLKFMVYLQKENIIDESGMPKERFSAEFPKEGPSILRIQQVVRGDSAAYFCASSGTASGNTIYFGEGSWLTVV.

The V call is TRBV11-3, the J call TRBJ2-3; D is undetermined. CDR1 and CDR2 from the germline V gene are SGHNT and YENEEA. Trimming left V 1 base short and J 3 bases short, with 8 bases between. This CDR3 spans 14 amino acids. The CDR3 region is CASSLGGRTDTQYF. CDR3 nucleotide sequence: TGTGCCAGCAGCTTAGGGGGTCGGACAGATACGCAGTATTTT.

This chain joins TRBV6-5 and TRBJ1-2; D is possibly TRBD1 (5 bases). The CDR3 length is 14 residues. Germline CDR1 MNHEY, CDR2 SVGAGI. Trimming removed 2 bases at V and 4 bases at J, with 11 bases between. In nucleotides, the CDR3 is TGTGCCAGCAGTTACGCGGGGGAGGGCTATGGCTACACCTTC. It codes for CASSYAGEGYGYTF.